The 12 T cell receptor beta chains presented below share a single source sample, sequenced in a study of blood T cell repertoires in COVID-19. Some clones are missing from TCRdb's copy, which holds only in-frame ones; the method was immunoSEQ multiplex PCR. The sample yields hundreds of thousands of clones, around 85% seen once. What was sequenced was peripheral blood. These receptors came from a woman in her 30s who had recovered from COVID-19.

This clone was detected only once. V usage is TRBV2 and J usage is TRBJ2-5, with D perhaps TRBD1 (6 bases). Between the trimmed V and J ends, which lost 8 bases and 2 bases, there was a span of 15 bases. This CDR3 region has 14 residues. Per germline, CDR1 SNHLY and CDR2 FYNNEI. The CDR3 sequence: CASDGQGSQETQYF. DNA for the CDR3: TGTGCCAGCGATGGCCAGGGGTCACAAGAGACCCAGTACTTC.

CDR3 region: CAWSVGGTNYGYTF. The CDR3 bases are TGTGCCTGGAGTGTTGGGGGGACTAACTATGGCTACACCTTC. The V call is TRBV30, the J call TRBJ1-2; a possible D gene is TRBD1 (5 bases). From germline, CDR1 is GTSNPN and CDR2 SVGIG (reference sequence). V lost 0 bases and J 0 bases, leaving 8 bases between the germline ends. There are 14 residues in the CDR3.

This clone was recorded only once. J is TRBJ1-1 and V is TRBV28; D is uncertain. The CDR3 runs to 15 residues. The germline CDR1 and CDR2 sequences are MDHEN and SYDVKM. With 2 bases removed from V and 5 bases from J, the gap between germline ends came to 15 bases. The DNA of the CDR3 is TGTGCCAGCAGTTTAGGTTCCGGTTTCAGGACTGAAGCTTTCTTT. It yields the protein CASSLGSGFRTEAFF.

The CDR3 coding sequence is TGCGCCAGCAGCCAAGTGGGGGGAAGGAATGGCTACACCTTC. Translating gives CASSQVGGRNGYTF. V and J are TRBV4-3 and TRBJ1-2; possible D gene TRBD1, 5 bases. The germline V and J ends were trimmed by 1 base and 6 bases, with 12 bases remaining between them. This CDR3 is 14 amino acids long. CDR1 and CDR2 (germline): LGHNA, YSLEER.

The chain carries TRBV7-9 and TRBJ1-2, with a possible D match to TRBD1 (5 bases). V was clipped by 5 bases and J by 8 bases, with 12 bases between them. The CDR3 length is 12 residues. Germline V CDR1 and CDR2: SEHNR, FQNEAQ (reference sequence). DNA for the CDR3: TGTGCCAGCAGCCGACCCAGGGAAGGCTACACCTTC. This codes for CASSRPREGYTF.

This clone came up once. The CDR3, as DNA: TGTGCCAGCGGGACAGGGGGCGTTAACTATGGCTACACCTTC. Residues: CASGTGGVNYGYTF. V is TRBV19 and J is TRBJ1-2, with 12 bases matching TRBD1. Per germline, CDR1 LNHDA and CDR2 SQIVND (reference sequence). The ends lost 9 bases at V and 1 base at J; junction bases unmatched: 3. The CDR3 has 14 residues.

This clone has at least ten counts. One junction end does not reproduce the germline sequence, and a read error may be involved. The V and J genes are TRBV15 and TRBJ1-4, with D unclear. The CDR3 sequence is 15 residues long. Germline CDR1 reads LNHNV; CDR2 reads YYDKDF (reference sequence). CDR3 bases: TGTGCCACCAGCCCTCAATCAAACCCTAAGGAAAAACTGTTTTTT. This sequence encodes CATSPQSNPKEKLFF.

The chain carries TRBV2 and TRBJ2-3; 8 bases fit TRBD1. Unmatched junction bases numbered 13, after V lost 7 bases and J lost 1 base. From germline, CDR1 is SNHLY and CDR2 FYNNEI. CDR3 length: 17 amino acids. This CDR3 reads CASNRRGGTGGTDTQYF. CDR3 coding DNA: TGTGCCAGCAACAGACGAGGGGGGACAGGTGGCACAGATACGCAGTATTTT.

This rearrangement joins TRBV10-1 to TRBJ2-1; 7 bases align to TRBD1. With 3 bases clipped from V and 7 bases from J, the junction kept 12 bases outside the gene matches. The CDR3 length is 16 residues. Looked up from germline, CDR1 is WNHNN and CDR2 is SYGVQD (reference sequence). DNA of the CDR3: TGCGCCAGCAGTGAACAACTTAGGGGGCGCGAGAATGAGCAGTTCTTC. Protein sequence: CASSEQLRGRENEQFF.

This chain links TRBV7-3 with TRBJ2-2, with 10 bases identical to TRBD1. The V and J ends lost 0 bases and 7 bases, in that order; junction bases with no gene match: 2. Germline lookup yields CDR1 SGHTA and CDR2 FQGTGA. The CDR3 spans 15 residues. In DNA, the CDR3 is TGTGCCAGCAGCTTAACGACAGGGGGCGGCGGGGAGCTGTTTTTT. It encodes CASSLTTGGGGELFF.

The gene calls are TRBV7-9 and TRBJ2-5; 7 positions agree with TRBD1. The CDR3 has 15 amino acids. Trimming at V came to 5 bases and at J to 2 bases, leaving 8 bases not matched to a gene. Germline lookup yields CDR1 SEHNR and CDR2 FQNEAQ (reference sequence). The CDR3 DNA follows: TGTGCCAGCAGCCTCGGGACAGTCGTACAAGAGACCCAGTACTTC. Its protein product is CASSLGTVVQETQYF. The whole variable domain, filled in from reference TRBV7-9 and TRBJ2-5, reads DTGVSQNPRHKITKRGQNVTFRCDPISEHNRLYWYRQTLGQGPEFLTYFQNEAQLEKSRLLSDRFSAERPKGSFSTLEIQRTEQGDSAMYLCASSLGTVVQETQYFGPGTRLLVL.

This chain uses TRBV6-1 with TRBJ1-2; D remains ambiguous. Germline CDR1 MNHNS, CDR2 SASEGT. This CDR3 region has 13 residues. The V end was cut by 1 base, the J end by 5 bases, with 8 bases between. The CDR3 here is CASSEGQFYGYTF. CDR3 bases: TGTGCCAGCAGTGAAGGGCAGTTTTATGGCTACACCTTC.